Shown below are 28 T cell receptor beta chains from a single sample sequenced in a study of blood T cell repertoires in COVID-19. Measured with immunoSEQ multiplex PCR; TCRdb has only the in-frame clones, and not every one. The top ten clones hold 7.4% of a sample with approximately 200,000 clones, approximately 80% of them seen once. Sequenced input: peripheral blood. These receptor sequences come from a woman aged 50 to 60 with acute or convalescent COVID-19.

V and J are TRBV12-3 or TRBV12-4 and TRBJ1-6; a possible D gene is TRBD1 (6 bases). CDR3 length equals 13 residues. V was shortened by 3 bases and J by 8 bases, with 8 bases between the two germline ends. CDR3 coding DNA: TGTGCCAGCAGTTTGAACAGGGATTCACCCCTCCACTTT. It is translated as CASSLNRDSPLHF.

The genes are TRBV19 and TRBJ1-1; possible D gene TRBD1, 5 bases. CDR3 length equals 15 residues. Deletions cut 2 bases from V and 1 base from J, with 11 bases between. The germline V gene has CDR1 LNHDA and CDR2 SQIVND (reference sequence). The CDR3 nucleotides read TGTGCCAGTAGTATATGGGGCCGCCAGAACACTGAAGCTTTCTTT. As protein: CASSIWGRQNTEAFF.

The chain carries TRBV12-3 or TRBV12-4 and TRBJ2-7, with D tentatively TRBD2 (7 bases). Trimming took off 7 bases at V and 4 bases at J, with 11 bases between the two ends. This CDR3 is built from 12 residues. The chain's CDR3 is CASKGGLYEQYF. The CDR3 DNA is TGTGCCAGCAAGGGGGGGCTATACGAGCAGTACTTC.

The chain uses TRBV12-3 or TRBV12-4 and TRBJ2-2, with a weak D call TRBD1 (5 bases). The CDR3 loop spans 12 amino acids. Trimming pared 5 bases from V and 11 bases from J, leaving 12 bases between. The CDR3 DNA reads as TGTGCCAGCAGTCAGGGCCTACCTGAGCTGTTTTTT. This translates into CASSQGLPELFF.

Comment on this clone: This sample includes further DNA sequences coding for the same CDR3. V usage is TRBV19 and J usage is TRBJ2-1; 7 bases are a match to TRBD1. Germline V gene sequence: CDR1 LNHDA, CDR2 SQIVND (reference sequence). V shed 0 bases and J 2 bases; nucleotides not matched to a gene: 1. The length of the CDR3 is 15 residues. CDR3 protein: CASSIEGQTYNEQFF. CDR3 nucleotide sequence: TGTGCCAGTAGTATAGAGGGACAGACCTACAATGAGCAGTTCTTC.

Remarks on this clone: Other DNA sequences in the same sample also yield this CDR3. The chain is built from TRBV25-1 and TRBJ1-1, with 8 bases identical to TRBD1. The CDR3 has 14 residues. Germline V gives CDR1 MGHDK, CDR2 SYGVNS. V trimming: 6 bases; J trimming: 1 base; junction bases outside the gene matches: 4. CDR3: CASSSDRGNTEAFF. For the CDR3, the DNA is TGTGCCAGCAGCAGTGACAGGGGGAACACTGAAGCTTTCTTT.

This chain links TRBV7-2 with TRBJ1-2, with 9 bases matching TRBD1. After removal of 7 bases from V and 8 bases from J, the junction contained 14 bases not matched to a gene. CDR3 length: 15 amino acids. Germline assignment: CDR1 SGHTA and CDR2 FQGNSA. The DNA for the CDR3 is TGTGCCAGCACCCCAGAGGATTACAGGGGGCAGGGCTACACCTTC. Encoded protein: CASTPEDYRGQGYTF. The full variable domain, its missing parts supplied by reference TRBV7-2 and TRBJ1-2, is GAGVSQSPSNKVTEKGKDVELRCDPISGHTALYWYRQSLGQGLEFLIYFQGNSAPDKSGLPSDRFSAERTGGSVSTLTIQRTQQEDSAVYLCASTPEDYRGQGYTFGSGTRLTVV.

The chain links TRBV19 to TRBJ2-7, with 9 bases lining up with TRBD1. The CDR3 contains 15 residues. J gave up 4 bases and V 4 bases, and 8 bases lay outside the gene matches. The V gene's germline CDR1 is LNHDA and CDR2 SQIVND (reference sequence). The CDR3 loop reads CASSTSGTGSYEQYF. The CDR3 DNA reads TGTGCCAGTAGTACCTCCGGGACAGGGTCTTACGAGCAGTACTTC.

The chain's CDR3 is CAWSLGGGTDTQYF. The CDR3 DNA reads TGTGCCTGGAGTCTAGGCGGGGGCACAGATACGCAGTATTTT. The V call is TRBV30, the J call TRBJ2-3; D possibly corresponds to TRBD2 (6 bases). CDR1 and CDR2 (germline): GTSNPN, SVGIG (reference sequence). This CDR3 spans 14 amino acids. Trimming removed 2 bases at V and 1 base at J, with 10 bases between.

The V gene is TRBV9, the J gene TRBJ2-7; TRBD2 matches at 7 bases. Germline loops: CDR1 SGDLS, CDR2 YYNGEE. The V and J ends lost 0 bases and 1 base, in that order; junction bases with no gene match: 7. The CDR3 length is 16 residues. CDR3 DNA sequence: TGTGCCAGCAGCGTAGGTGGGGCGGGAGCTTCCTACGAGCAGTACTTC. Translated, it gives CASSVGGAGASYEQYF.

The CDR3 region has the DNA TGTGCCAGCAGCTTAAGTGGAGGCGCCTCTGGGACCTTC. As protein: CASSLSGGASGTF. The chain has TRBV7-9 and TRBJ1-2; D is unresolved. Germline-derived CDR1 and CDR2 are SEHNR and FQNEAQ (reference sequence). The CDR3 totals 13 residues. Trimming pared 2 bases from V and 14 bases from J, leaving 18 bases between.

The rearrangement uses TRBV28 and TRBJ2-3, with 8 bases matching TRBD1. V lost 5 bases, J lost 3 bases, and 7 bases stayed unmatched. The CDR3 loop spans 15 amino acids. CDR1 is MDHEN, CDR2 SYDVKM, per germline. Here the CDR3 reads CASSPRTGRTDTQYF. The CDR3 region has the DNA TGTGCCAGCAGTCCCCGGACAGGGCGGACAGATACGCAGTATTTT.

The rearrangement uses TRBV27 and TRBJ1-2; D not resolved. The CDR3 totals 14 residues. Trimming left V 5 bases short and J 4 bases short, with 14 bases between. CDR1 MNHEY and CDR2 SMNVEV come from the germline V gene (reference sequence). The CDR3: CASSESREIYGYTF. DNA of the CDR3: TGTGCCAGCAGTGAGAGCCGGGAGATCTATGGCTACACCTTC.

This clone has just one count. This sequence joins TRBV3-1 (or the pseudogene TRBV3-2) and TRBJ2-3, with 9 bases identical to TRBD2. After removal of 1 base from V and 1 base from J, the junction contained 0 bases not matched to a gene. The length of the CDR3 is 15 residues. Germline CDR1 and CDR2: LGHDT and YNNKEL (reference sequence). The CDR3 region has the DNA TGTGCCAGCAGCCAAGCTAGCGGGGGCACAGATACGCAGTATTTT. It is translated as CASSQASGGTDTQYF.

The chain combines TRBV5-1 with TRBJ2-2; TRBD1 might be the D (6 bases). Trimming shortened V by 2 bases and J by 7 bases, and 6 bases separated the two germline ends. Germline V CDR1 and CDR2: SGHRS, YFSETQ. CDR3 length equals 12 residues. The CDR3 nucleotides read TGCGCCAGCAGCTTAGGGGGCGGGGAGCTGTTTTTT. It specifies CASSLGGGELFF.

The chain employs TRBV20-1 and TRBJ2-1; 9 nucleotides match TRBD1. The CDR3 spans 14 residues. V gave up 4 bases and J gave up 12 bases; unmatched junction bases: 13. The germline gives CDR1 DFQATT, CDR2 SNEGSKA (reference sequence). CDR3 DNA sequence: TGCAGTGCTATTGACAGGGGGACCCTGGTAGGGCAGTTCTTC. It translates to CSAIDRGTLVGQFF.

The chain links TRBV2 to TRBJ2-5, with 9 bases lining up with TRBD2. CDR1 SNHLY and CDR2 FYNNEI come from the germline V gene. V was clipped by 3 bases and J by 4 bases; unmatched bases: 6. The CDR3 contains 15 residues. The CDR3 region is CASSDGGGAAETQYF. CDR3 sequence (DNA): TGTGCCAGCAGTGATGGCGGGGGGGCGGCAGAGACCCAGTACTTC.

J is TRBJ2-7 and V is TRBV5-1, with 9 bases fitting TRBD1. V dropped 1 base and J dropped 4; count of bases not matched to a gene: 6. Germline CDR1 and CDR2: SGHRS and YFSETQ. The CDR3 is made up of 15 amino acids. CDR3 in DNA: TGCGCCAGCAGCTTGCGGACAGGGGCCGGGTACGAGCAGTACTTC. It is translated as CASSLRTGAGYEQYF.

To note about this clone: Sequence at one end of the junction differs from germline and may be a read error. The rearrangement joins TRBV7-7 to TRBJ2-2; possibly TRBD1 for D (6 bases). The germline CDR1 and CDR2 sequences are SSHAT and FNYEAQ (reference sequence). This CDR3 spans 14 amino acids. CDR3 protein: CASSQDRNTGELFF. CDR3 nucleotide sequence: TGTGCTAGCAGCCAGGACAGGAACACCGGGGAGCTGTTTTTT.

The chain recombines TRBV28 with TRBJ1-2; no reliable D call. V was shortened by 6 bases and J by 4 bases, with 21 bases between the two germline ends. This CDR3 has 16 amino acids. Looked up from germline, CDR1 is MDHEN and CDR2 is SYDVKM. The CDR3 is CASRLEPGAGPYGYTF. The CDR3 bases are TGTGCCAGCAGGCTCGAACCGGGAGCTGGGCCCTATGGCTACACCTTC.

V and J are TRBV10-1 and TRBJ2-1; tentatively, D is TRBD1 (6 bases). Trimming took 3 bases from V and 3 from J, leaving 12 bases between them. The CDR3 length is 15 residues. Germline V lookup: CDR1 WNHNN, CDR2 SYGVQD (reference sequence). The DNA of the CDR3 is TGCGCCAGCAGTGATAGCAGGGGTTACTACAATGAGCAGTTCTTC. Its protein is CASSDSRGYYNEQFF.

This clone has just a few counts. The chain has TRBV18 and TRBJ2-2; 7 bases are a match to TRBD1. In germline, CDR1 is KGHSH, CDR2 LQKENI. The CDR3 is 14 amino acids. The ends lost 6 bases at V and 11 bases at J; junction bases unmatched: 12. The CDR3 coding sequence is TGTGCCAGCTCGCCTGACAGGGCCCGGAGAGAGCTGTTTTTT. Translation gives CASSPDRARRELFF.

The rearrangement links TRBV30 to TRBJ2-1; 8 positions match TRBD2. With V trimmed by 4 bases and J by 2 bases, 7 bases remained unmatched. This CDR3 is built from 15 residues. The germline gives CDR1 GTSNPN, CDR2 SVGIG (reference sequence). The CDR3 DNA follows: TGTGCCTGGACGCCACTAGCGGTGACCTACAATGAGCAGTTCTTC. Amino acid sequence: CAWTPLAVTYNEQFF.

Remarks on this clone: The junction shows a germline mismatch at one end, possibly a read error. This rearrangement joins TRBV9 to TRBJ2-7; 8 bases match TRBD2. Germline CDR1 reads SGDLS; CDR2 reads YYNGEE. The CDR3 extends over 15 amino acids. This chain's CDR3 is CASSVASGGPYGQYF. CDR3 nucleotides: TGTGCCAGCAGCGTAGCCTCGGGAGGGCCATACGGGCAGTACTTC.

The sample holds one count of this clone. The chain uses TRBV18 and TRBJ2-2; 7 nucleotides match TRBD2. The CDR3 has 16 residues. V was pared by 2 bases and J by 4 bases, with 7 bases of the junction left unmatched. In germline, CDR1 is KGHSH, CDR2 LQKENI. CDR3 DNA: TGTGCCAGCTCACCATTTGGCGGGAGAACCACCGGGGAGCTGTTTTTT. Its protein is CASSPFGGRTTGELFF.

V gene TRBV7-9 combines with J gene TRBJ2-1; no reliable D call. V was pared by 1 base and J by 4 bases, with 17 bases between. The CDR3 is made up of 17 amino acids. Per germline, CDR1 SEHNR and CDR2 FQNEAQ (reference sequence). In DNA form, the CDR3 reads TGTGCCAGCAGCTTAGGATTAGAGGTCCTCCGATACAATGAGCAGTTCTTC. This translates into CASSLGLEVLRYNEQFF.

The chain combines TRBV5-6 with TRBJ2-7; 11 bases fit TRBD1. The CDR3 length is 15 residues. J was trimmed by 1 base and V by 3 bases; bases with no gene match: 3. CDR1 and CDR2 (germline): SGHDT, YYEEEE. The CDR3 reads CASSSGTGGSYEQYF. CDR3 DNA sequence: TGTGCCAGCAGCTCCGGGACAGGGGGATCCTACGAGCAGTACTTC.

This clone has only a few counts. V gene TRBV2 combines with J gene TRBJ2-2; 10 bases match TRBD1. This CDR3 contains 15 residues. Per germline, CDR1 SNHLY and CDR2 FYNNEI. After removal of 2 bases from V and 6 bases from J, the junction contained 3 bases not matched to a gene. The CDR3 bases are TGTGCCAGCAGTGAATGGGACAGGGGAGCCGGGGAGCTGTTTTTT. It encodes CASSEWDRGAGELFF.